This TCR beta chain came from a study of blood T cell repertoires in COVID-19. This CDR3 region has 14 residues. Germline CDR1 and CDR2: SGHTA and FQGNSA. V was pared by 3 bases and J by 7 bases, with 10 bases between. The data were produced by immunoSEQ multiplex PCR, yet TCRdb's version contains in-frame clones alone and is incomplete. The sample holds roughly 240,000 clones, 86% seen once. V is TRBV7-2 and J is TRBJ1-6; D gene uncertain. Sequencing was done on a sample of peripheral blood. The clonotype was recovered from a woman of 80 years or more with COVID-19, enrolled during active disease. The DNA for the CDR3 is TGTGCCAGCAGCTTGAGCACAGAGAATTCACCCCTCCACTTT. Its protein product is CASSLSTENSPLHF.